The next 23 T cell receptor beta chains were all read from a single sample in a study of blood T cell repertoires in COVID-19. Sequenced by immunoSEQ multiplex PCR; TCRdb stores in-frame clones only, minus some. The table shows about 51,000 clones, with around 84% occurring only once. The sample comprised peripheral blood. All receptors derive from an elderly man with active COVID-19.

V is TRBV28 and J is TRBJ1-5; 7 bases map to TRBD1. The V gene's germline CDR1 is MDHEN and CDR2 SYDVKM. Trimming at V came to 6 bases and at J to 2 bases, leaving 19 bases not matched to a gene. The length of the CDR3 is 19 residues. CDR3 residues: CASSDLIMTGRYGNQPQHF. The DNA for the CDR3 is TGTGCCAGCAGCGACCTTATTATGACAGGGCGATACGGCAATCAGCCCCAGCATTTT.

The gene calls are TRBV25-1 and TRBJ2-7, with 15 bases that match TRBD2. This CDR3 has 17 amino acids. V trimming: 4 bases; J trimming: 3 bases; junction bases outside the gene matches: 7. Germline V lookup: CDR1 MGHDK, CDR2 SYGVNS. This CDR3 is CASSGGLAGGPRYEQYF. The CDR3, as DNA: TGTGCCAGCAGTGGGGGACTAGCGGGAGGCCCACGCTACGAGCAGTACTTC.

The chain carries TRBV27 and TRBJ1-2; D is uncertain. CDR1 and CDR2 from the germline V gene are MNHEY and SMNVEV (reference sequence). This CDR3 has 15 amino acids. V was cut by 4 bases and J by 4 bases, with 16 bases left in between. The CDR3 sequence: CASSSKASGSYGYTF. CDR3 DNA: TGTGCCAGCAGTTCGAAGGCATCAGGAAGCTATGGCTACACCTTC.

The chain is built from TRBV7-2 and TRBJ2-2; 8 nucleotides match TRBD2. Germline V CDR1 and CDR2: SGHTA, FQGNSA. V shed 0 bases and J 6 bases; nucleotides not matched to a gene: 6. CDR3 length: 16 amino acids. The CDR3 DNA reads TGTGCCAGCAGCTTAGCCCTAGCGGGCCCGTCCGGGGAGCTGTTTTTT. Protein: CASSLALAGPSGELFF.

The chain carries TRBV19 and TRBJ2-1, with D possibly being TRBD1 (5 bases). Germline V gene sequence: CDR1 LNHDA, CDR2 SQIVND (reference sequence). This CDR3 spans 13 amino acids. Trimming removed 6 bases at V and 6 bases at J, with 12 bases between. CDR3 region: CASRRAGPNEQFF. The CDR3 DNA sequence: TGTGCCAGTAGGAGAGCAGGGCCCAATGAGCAGTTCTTC.

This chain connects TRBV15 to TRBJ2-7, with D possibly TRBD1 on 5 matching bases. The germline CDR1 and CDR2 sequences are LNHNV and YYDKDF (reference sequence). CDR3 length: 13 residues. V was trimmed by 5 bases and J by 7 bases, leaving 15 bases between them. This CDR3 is CATSESRAVEQYF. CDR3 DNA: TGTGCCACCAGCGAGTCCAGGGCGGTAGAGCAGTACTTC. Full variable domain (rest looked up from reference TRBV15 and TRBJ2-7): DAMVIQNPRYQVTQFGKPVTLSCSQTLNHNVMYWYQQKSSQAPKLLFHYYDKDFNNEADTPDNFQSRRPNTSFCFLDIRSPGLGDTAMYLCATSESRAVEQYFGPGTRLTVT.

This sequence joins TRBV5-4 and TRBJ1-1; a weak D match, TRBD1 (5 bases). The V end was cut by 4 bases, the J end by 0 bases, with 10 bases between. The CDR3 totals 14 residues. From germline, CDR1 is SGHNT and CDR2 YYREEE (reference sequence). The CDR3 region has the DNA TGTGCCAGCAGCGTCCAGGGAATGAACACTGAAGCTTTCTTT. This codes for CASSVQGMNTEAFF.

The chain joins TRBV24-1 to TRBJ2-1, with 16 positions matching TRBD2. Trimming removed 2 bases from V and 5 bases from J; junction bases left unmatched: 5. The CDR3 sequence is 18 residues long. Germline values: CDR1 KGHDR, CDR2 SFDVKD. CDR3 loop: CATSDSGLAGGNNNEQFF. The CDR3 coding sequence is TGTGCCACCAGTGATTCGGGACTAGCGGGAGGGAATAACAATGAGCAGTTCTTC.

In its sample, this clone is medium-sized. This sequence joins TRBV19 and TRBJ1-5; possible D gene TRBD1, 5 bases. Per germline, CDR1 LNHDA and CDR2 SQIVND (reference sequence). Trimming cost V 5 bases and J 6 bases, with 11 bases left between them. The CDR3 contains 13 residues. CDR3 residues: CASSPTGSQPQHF. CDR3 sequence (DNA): TGTGCCAGTAGTCCCACAGGCAGTCAGCCCCAGCATTTT.

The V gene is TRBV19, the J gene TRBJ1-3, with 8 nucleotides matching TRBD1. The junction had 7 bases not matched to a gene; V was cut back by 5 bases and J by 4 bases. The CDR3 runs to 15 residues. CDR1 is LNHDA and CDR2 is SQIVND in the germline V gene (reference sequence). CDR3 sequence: CASSSSRDRGNTIYF. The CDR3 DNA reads TGTGCCAGTAGTTCAAGTCGGGACAGGGGAAACACCATATATTTT.

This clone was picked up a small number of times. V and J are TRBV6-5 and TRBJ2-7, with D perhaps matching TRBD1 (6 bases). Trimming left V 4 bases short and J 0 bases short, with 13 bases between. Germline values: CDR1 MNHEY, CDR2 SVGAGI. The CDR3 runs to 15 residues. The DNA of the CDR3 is TGTGCCAGCAGTTTGCAGGGGTCAAGCTCCTACGAGCAGTACTTC. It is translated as CASSLQGSSSYEQYF.

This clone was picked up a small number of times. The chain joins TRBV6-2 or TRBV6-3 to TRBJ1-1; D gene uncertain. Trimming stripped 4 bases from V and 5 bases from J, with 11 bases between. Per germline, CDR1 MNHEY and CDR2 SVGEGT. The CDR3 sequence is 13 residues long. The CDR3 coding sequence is TGTGCCAGCAGTTTAAGGAGTAGAACTGAAGCTTTCTTT. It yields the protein CASSLRSRTEAFF.

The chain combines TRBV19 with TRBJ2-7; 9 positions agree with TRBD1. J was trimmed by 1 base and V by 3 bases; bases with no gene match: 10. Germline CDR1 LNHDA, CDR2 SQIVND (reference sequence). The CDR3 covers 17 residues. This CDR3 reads CASSMLGGQGRSYEQYF. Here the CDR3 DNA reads TGTGCCAGTAGTATGTTGGGGGGACAGGGAAGATCCTACGAGCAGTACTTC.

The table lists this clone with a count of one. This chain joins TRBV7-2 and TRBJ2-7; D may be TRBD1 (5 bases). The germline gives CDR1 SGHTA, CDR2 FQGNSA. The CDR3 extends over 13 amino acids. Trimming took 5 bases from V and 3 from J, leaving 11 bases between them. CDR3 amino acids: CASSPGRGYEQYF. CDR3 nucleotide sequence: TGTGCCAGCAGCCCTGGTAGGGGCTACGAGCAGTACTTC.

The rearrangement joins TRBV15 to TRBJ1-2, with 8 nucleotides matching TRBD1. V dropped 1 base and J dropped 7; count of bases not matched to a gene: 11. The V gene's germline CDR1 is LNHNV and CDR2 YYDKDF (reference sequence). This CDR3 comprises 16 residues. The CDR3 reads CATSRAATWTGLGYTF. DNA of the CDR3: TGTGCCACCAGCAGAGCCGCAACCTGGACAGGGCTTGGCTACACCTTC.

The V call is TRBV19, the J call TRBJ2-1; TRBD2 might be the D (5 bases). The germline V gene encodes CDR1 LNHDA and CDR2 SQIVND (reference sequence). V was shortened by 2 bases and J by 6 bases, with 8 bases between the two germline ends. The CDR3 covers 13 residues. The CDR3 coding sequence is TGTGCCAGTAGTATACAACTAGGCAATGAGCAGTTCTTC. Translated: CASSIQLGNEQFF.

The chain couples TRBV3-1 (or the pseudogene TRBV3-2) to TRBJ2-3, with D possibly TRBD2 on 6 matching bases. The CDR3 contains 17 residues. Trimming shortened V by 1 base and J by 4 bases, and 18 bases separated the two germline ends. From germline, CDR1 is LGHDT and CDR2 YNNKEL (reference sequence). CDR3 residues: CASSQVGGECVSDTQYF. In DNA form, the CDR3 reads TGTGCCAGCAGCCAAGTAGGAGGGGAGTGCGTGTCAGATACGCAGTATTTT.

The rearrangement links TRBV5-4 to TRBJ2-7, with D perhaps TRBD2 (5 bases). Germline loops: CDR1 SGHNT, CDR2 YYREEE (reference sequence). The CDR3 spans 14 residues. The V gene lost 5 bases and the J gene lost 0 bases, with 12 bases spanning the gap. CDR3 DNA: TGTGCCAGCAGAAAAGAGGGAAGCTCCTACGAGCAGTACTTC. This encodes CASRKEGSSYEQYF. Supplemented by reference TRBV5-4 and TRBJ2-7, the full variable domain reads ETGVTQSPTHLIKTRGQQVTLRCSSQSGHNTVSWYQQALGQGPQFIFQYYREEENGRGNFPPRFSGLQFPNYSSELNVNALELDDSALYLCASRKEGSSYEQYFGPGTRLTVT.

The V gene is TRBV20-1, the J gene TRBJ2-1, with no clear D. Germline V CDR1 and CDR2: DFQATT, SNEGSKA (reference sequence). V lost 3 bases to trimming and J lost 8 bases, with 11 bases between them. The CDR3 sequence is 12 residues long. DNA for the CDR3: TGCAGTGCTAGTTCTCAGGTAGATGAGCAGTTCTTC. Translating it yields CSASSQVDEQFF.

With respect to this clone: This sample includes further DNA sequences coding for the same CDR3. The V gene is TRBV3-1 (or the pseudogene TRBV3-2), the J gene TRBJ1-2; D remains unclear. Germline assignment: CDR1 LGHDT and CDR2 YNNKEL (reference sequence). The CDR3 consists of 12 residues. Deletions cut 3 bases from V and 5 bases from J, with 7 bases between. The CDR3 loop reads CASSQGAYGYTF. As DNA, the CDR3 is TGTGCCAGCAGCCAGGGCGCTTATGGCTACACCTTC.

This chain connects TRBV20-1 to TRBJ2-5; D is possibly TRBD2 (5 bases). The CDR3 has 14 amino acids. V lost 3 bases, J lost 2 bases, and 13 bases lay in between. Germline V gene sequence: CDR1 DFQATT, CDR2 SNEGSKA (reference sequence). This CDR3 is CSASPSGRQETQYF. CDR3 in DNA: TGCAGTGCTAGTCCCAGCGGTAGACAAGAGACCCAGTACTTC.

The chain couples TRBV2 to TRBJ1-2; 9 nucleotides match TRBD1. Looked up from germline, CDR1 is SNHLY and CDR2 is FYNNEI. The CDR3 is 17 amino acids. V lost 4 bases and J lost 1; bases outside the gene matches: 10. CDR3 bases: TGTGCCAGCAGTGGGTTGGGACAGGGACGTTTTAACTATGGCTACACCTTC. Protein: CASSGLGQGRFNYGYTF.

The CDR3 region is CASSQQRTGSKTQYF. In DNA, the CDR3 is TGTGCCAGCAGCCAACAGAGGACAGGGAGCAAGACCCAGTACTTC. The chain joins TRBV3-1 (or the pseudogene TRBV3-2) to TRBJ2-5; TRBD1 agrees at 8 bases. In germline, CDR1 is LGHDT, CDR2 YNNKEL (reference sequence). The CDR3 contains 15 residues. Losses at the gene ends were 2 bases for V and 6 bases for J; bases not matched to a gene: 8.